This entry lists 20 T cell receptor beta chains sequenced from one sample in a study of human T cells and chemical hapten exposure. TCRdb reprocessed the RACE reads via MiXCR and lists one record per CDR3 protein. The sample includes about 250,000 distinct CDR3 sequences, around 7.7% seen only once; the top ten take more than 0.95%. Sample time point: pre-sensitization, week 0. As to treatment: therapeutic diphenylcyclopropenone sensitization with weekly scalp DPC. This sample comprised whole blood, obtained in connection with sensitization to the hapten diphenylcyclopropenone (DPC). These receptors were collected from a man between 18 and 29 years old with alopecia areata. Some clones in this sample may be carry-over from other donors' samples.

The chain joins TRBV13 to TRBJ2-1, with a tentative D call TRBD2 (7 bases). Between the trimmed V and J ends, which lost 3 bases and 10 bases, there was a span of 10 bases. This CDR3 spans 12 amino acids. The V gene's germline CDR1 is PRHDT and CDR2 FYEKMQ (reference sequence). The CDR3 bases are TGTGCCAGCAGCTTCTGGGGGGGCGAGCAGTTCTTC. This sequence encodes CASSFWGGEQFF. Variable domain in full (rest from reference TRBV13 and TRBJ2-1): AAGVIQSPRHLIKEKRETATLKCYPIPRHDTVYWYQQGPGQDPQFLISFYEKMQSDKGSIPDRFSAQQFSDYHSELNMSSLELGDSALYFCASSFWGGEQFFGPGTRLTVL.

In its sample, this clonotype was seen a few times. The chain couples TRBV7-2 to TRBJ2-2; D gene ambiguous. Trimming cost V 5 bases and J 8 bases, with 6 bases left between them. The CDR3 is 11 amino acids. In germline, CDR1 is SGHTA, CDR2 FQGNSA. The CDR3 nucleotides are TGTGCCAGCAGCGGTTGGGGGGAGCTGTTTTTT. Translation gives CASSGWGELFF.

The rearrangement joins TRBV9 to TRBJ2-1, with 7 bases matching TRBD2. The CDR3 contains 19 residues. The junction had 24 bases not matched to a gene; V was cut back by 5 bases and J by 7 bases. Per germline, CDR1 SGDLS and CDR2 YYNGEE. CDR3 region: CASSNIWGGELLERNEQFF. The CDR3 DNA reads TGTGCCAGCAGTAATATCTGGGGGGGAGAACTACTAGAAAGGAATGAGCAGTTCTTC.

This clonotype was seen a handful of times. The chain joins TRBV20-1 to TRBJ2-1; TRBD1 matches 11 bases. V shed 6 bases and J 5 bases; nucleotides not matched to a gene: 9. Germline CDR1 reads DFQATT; CDR2 reads SNEGSKA (reference sequence). This CDR3 is built from 15 residues. The chain's CDR3 is CSAADGTGGDNEQFF. CDR3 bases: TGCAGTGCCGCAGATGGGACAGGGGGGGACAATGAGCAGTTCTTC.

This clonotype was counted at least ten times. This chain links TRBV6-6 with TRBJ1-1, with D possibly TRBD1 on 6 matching bases. CDR1 is MNHNY and CDR2 is SVGAGI in the germline V gene (reference sequence). V was pared by 6 bases and J by 7 bases, with 15 bases between. This CDR3 spans 13 amino acids. CDR3 loop: CASRQQGSNEAFF. For the CDR3, the DNA is TGTGCCAGCAGGCAACAGGGAAGTAATGAAGCTTTCTTT.

In its sample, this clonotype was seen a few times. The chain uses TRBV2 and TRBJ1-1; 7 nucleotides line up with TRBD1. Trimming cost V 6 bases and J 7 bases; bases outside gene matches: 5. The germline V gene has CDR1 SNHLY and CDR2 FYNNEI. The length of the CDR3 is 12 residues. The CDR3 spells CASRQGTVEAFF. The DNA for the CDR3 is TGTGCCAGCAGACAGGGGACCGTTGAAGCTTTCTTT.

For this clonotype: A junction end diverges from the germline sequence, so it may reflect a read error. The chain links TRBV5-1 to TRBJ1-1; D possibly corresponds to TRBD1 (5 bases). This CDR3 contains 16 residues. Germline-derived CDR1 and CDR2 are SGHRS and YFSETQ. This CDR3 reads CTSSLEGNGMGTEAFF. The CDR3 region has the DNA TGCACCAGCAGCTTGGAGGGGAACGGGATGGGTACTGAAGCTTTCTTT.

This clonotype was found a few times. V and J are TRBV10-1 and TRBJ2-5; D might be TRBD1 (5 bases). The CDR3 has 14 amino acids. Trimming left V 3 bases short and J 2 bases short, with 10 bases between. Germline V lookup: CDR1 WNHNN, CDR2 SYGVQD (reference sequence). The CDR3 here is CASSDQPGQETQYF. CDR3 DNA: TGCGCCAGCAGTGATCAACCAGGGCAAGAGACCCAGTACTTC.

This sequence joins TRBV3-1 and TRBJ1-1; no reliable D call. CDR1 and CDR2 from the germline V gene are LGHDT and YNNKEL (reference sequence). The CDR3 sequence is 12 residues long. V was cut by 1 base and J by 7 bases, with 7 bases left in between. Written as DNA, the CDR3 is TGTGCCAGCAGCCAAGCCGGACTTGAAGCTTTCTTT. As protein: CASSQAGLEAFF.

The chain couples TRBV5-6 to TRBJ1-1; D uncertain. CDR3 size: 15 residues. Germline V lookup: CDR1 SGHDT, CDR2 YYEEEE. V lost 3 bases and J lost 0, with 12 bases in between. The CDR3: CASSSGPQVNTEAFF. The CDR3 DNA reads as TGTGCCAGCAGCTCAGGCCCGCAGGTGAACACTGAAGCTTTCTTT.

This clonotype was observed a few times. V gene TRBV6-1 combines with J gene TRBJ1-5; D is unclear. The CDR3 sequence is 16 residues long. Germline CDR1 and CDR2: MNHNS and SASEGT. The V end lost 6 bases, the J end lost 4 bases, and 19 bases lay between the germline ends. The DNA of the CDR3 is TGTGCCAGCAGGTTGGGGAACCGCAACCTTAATCAGCCCCAGCATTTT. Encoded protein: CASRLGNRNLNQPQHF.

This chain connects TRBV4-1 to TRBJ1-1; TRBD1 might be the D (6 bases). The length of the CDR3 is 12 residues. V lost 4 bases, J lost 6 bases, and 9 bases lay in between. Germline V CDR1 and CDR2: MGHRA, YSYEKL. DNA of the CDR3: TGCGCCAGCAGCCGCGCAGGGGCTGAAGCTTTCTTT. Translation: CASSRAGAEAFF.

This clonotype was seen a handful of times. This CDR3 reads CSASDSGQPYNEKLFF. The CDR3 bases are TGCAGTGCTAGTGACTCGGGACAGCCCTATAATGAAAAACTGTTTTTT. The chain links TRBV20-1 to TRBJ1-4, with 7 bases lining up with TRBD1. V shed 3 bases and J 4 bases; nucleotides not matched to a gene: 11. Germline CDR1 reads DFQATT; CDR2 reads SNEGSKA (reference sequence). This CDR3 comprises 16 residues.

This clonotype has ten or more counts. V is TRBV7-9 and J is TRBJ1-6; D perhaps matches TRBD1 (5 bases). The CDR3 sequence is 14 residues long. Trimming left V 3 bases short and J 6 bases short, with 9 bases between. The germline CDR1 and CDR2 sequences are SEHNR and FQNEAQ (reference sequence). CDR3 nucleotide sequence: TGTGCCAGCAGCTTTTCAGGGACTAATTCACCCCTCCACTTT. Encoded protein: CASSFSGTNSPLHF. Looking up the rest from reference TRBV7-9 and TRBJ1-6 gives the full variable domain: DTGVSQNPRHKITKRGQNVTFRCDPISEHNRLYWYRQTLGQGPEFLTYFQNEAQLEKSRLLSDRFSAERPKGSFSTLEIQRTEQGDSAMYLCASSFSGTNSPLHFGNGTRLTVT.

This clonotype was counted many times. The chain is built from TRBV19 and TRBJ2-4, with 10 bases identical to TRBD1. The germline V gene encodes CDR1 LNHDA and CDR2 SQIVND (reference sequence). V lost 3 bases to trimming and J lost 7 bases; unmatched junction nucleotides: 6. The CDR3 spans 15 residues. The CDR3 DNA reads as TGTGCCAGTAGTATGACAGGGGGCCGGCGGAACATTCAGTACTTC. It encodes CASSMTGGRRNIQYF.

This clonotype showed up just a few times. The chain has TRBV7-9 and TRBJ2-1; D may match TRBD1 or TRBD2 (5 bases each). CDR1 is SEHNR and CDR2 is FQNEAQ in the germline V gene (reference sequence). V dropped 5 bases and J dropped 5 bases, with 19 bases sitting between them. The length of the CDR3 is 16 residues. The CDR3 sequence is CASSPKSRDADNEQFF. DNA of the CDR3: TGTGCCAGCAGCCCCAAAAGTCGGGACGCGGACAATGAGCAGTTCTTC. The entire variable domain, with the rest obtained from reference TRBV7-9 and TRBJ2-1, is as follows: DTGVSQNPRHKITKRGQNVTFRCDPISEHNRLYWYRQTLGQGPEFLTYFQNEAQLEKSRLLSDRFSAERPKGSFSTLEIQRTEQGDSAMYLCASSPKSRDADNEQFFGPGTRLTVL.

The sample holds many counts of this clonotype. This chain joins TRBV28 and TRBJ2-4; no firm D call. CDR1 MDHEN and CDR2 SYDVKM come from the germline V gene. This CDR3 is 11 amino acids long. V dropped 2 bases and J dropped 13 bases, with 9 bases sitting between them. The CDR3, as DNA: TGTGCCAGCAGTTTAACCCATCACCAGTACTTC. Translation: CASSLTHHQYF.

The chain recombines TRBV25-1 with TRBJ1-5, with D perhaps TRBD1 (5 bases). The V and J ends lost 0 bases and 4 bases respectively, with 13 bases between them. This CDR3 is 16 amino acids long. The V gene's germline CDR1 is MGHDK and CDR2 SYGVNS. The CDR3 DNA sequence: TGTGCCAGCAGTGAATATACAGGATCGGTAAATCAGCCCCAGCATTTT. It translates to CASSEYTGSVNQPQHF.

The J gene is TRBJ1-3, the V gene TRBV5-4; D is undetermined. The CDR3 loop spans 14 amino acids. Germline V CDR1 and CDR2: SGHNT, YYREEE (reference sequence). V was cut by 1 base and J by 2 bases, with 7 bases left in between. The CDR3 coding sequence is TGTGCCAGCAGCTTGCAAGGGACTGGAAACACCATATATTTT. It specifies CASSLQGTGNTIYF.

This clonotype has more than one count but fewer than ten. This chain uses TRBV6-5 with TRBJ2-6; 12 nucleotides match TRBD1. Germline CDR1 reads MNHEY; CDR2 reads SVGAGI. V shed 2 bases and J 2 bases; nucleotides not matched to a gene: 1. The CDR3 has 17 residues. The CDR3 region has the DNA TGTGCCAGCAGTTACGGGACAGGGGGCGCTGGGGCCAACGTCCTGACTTTC. Protein: CASSYGTGGAGANVLTF.